This TCR beta chain came from a study of lung T cells in sarcoidosis with Löfgren's syndrome (dated by TCRdb to between 2016 and 2019). In the study overall: Sarcoidosis was characterized as a granulomatous disease that is mostly pulmonary, in which CD4+ T cells accumulate in bronchoalveolar lavage fluid. The repertoire analyses focused on Löfgren's syndrome patients. What the authors observed across the whole study: When alphabeta pairing was analyzed, TRAV12-1 tended to pair preferentially with TRBV2, and the resulting paired TCRs displayed CDR3 homology. Compared with control subjects, Lofgren's syndrome patients reportedly showed the greatest expansion in the V gene segments TRAV12-1 and TRBV2. The study only suggested recognition of a sarcoidosis-associated antigen, and the antigen remained putative and unidentified. CDR3 motifs in TRAV12-1 and TRBV2 were reported to be shared across several Lofgren's syndrome patients, which suggests public CD4+ TCR repertoires.

The study profiled TCR repertoires of CD4+ T cells collected through bronchoalveolar lavage. For CDR1 and CDR2, the germline V gene (reference sequence) lists LNHDA and SQIVND. Deletion took 4 bases off V and 4 bases off J, with a span of 7 bases between the germline ends. The cysteine opens and the phenylalanine closes a CDR3 of 12 amino acids. Of all the DNA, just the CDR3 is kept, 36 bases in frame from base 1. The data were produced on an Illumina MiSeq. TCRdb passed the public sequencing reads through fastp at Q25 and MiXCR, retaining productive beta sequences. All rows with the same CDR3 protein become a single entry with the most common DNA and genes. In all, the sample holds approximately 3,200 distinct CDR3 sequences, and 15% to 20% of those were seen once. The ten largest clones add up to approximately 7.2% of the sample. Many counts were recorded for this clonotype. No antigen is known for it. A much larger clone differs from this one at a single base, so this may be a read error.

This receptor was taken from a human donor with sarcoidosis (Löfgren's syndrome or another form), or a control subject (not recorded which). Material: CD4+ T cells from bronchoalveolar lavage. The sequence joins TRBV19 to TRBJ1-2, with no confident D gene call. The CDR3 has the sequence CASSNRAYGYTF. The nucleotide sequence is TGTGCCAGTAGTAACCGGGCCTATGGCTACACCTTC.